This TCR beta chain was sequenced in a study of blood T cell repertoires in COVID-19. Germline V CDR1 and CDR2: LNHDA, SQIVND (reference sequence). With V trimmed by 3 bases and J by 5 bases, 6 bases remained unmatched. The CDR3 totals 16 residues. Sequenced by immunoSEQ multiplex PCR; TCRdb stores in-frame clones only, minus some. The table has about 330,000 clones, approximately 85% seen once. The TCR originated in a human donor in a cohort sampled during active COVID-19. Sequenced sample: peripheral blood. The chain uses TRBV19 and TRBJ1-6, with 8 bases identical to TRBD1. The CDR3: CASSIIQGVNNSPLHF. As DNA, the CDR3 is TGTGCCAGTAGTATCATACAGGGGGTCAATAATTCACCCCTCCACTTT.